This T cell receptor beta chain was obtained from a study of T cell clonotyping in hematopoietic cell transplantation. A word on this clone: Its antigen is currently unknown.

Assay: immunoSEQ multiplex PCR; the TCRdb copy retains only in-frame clones and omits some. This sample has 15,000 to 20,000 clones, with more than 65% found just once. Findings and caveats of the study: Broader posttransplant TCR repertoire diversity was predicted by graft donor and pretransplant recipient Inverse Simpson Index values. After transplant, recipient diversity fell while pathologically expanded clonotypes grew through day 180.

V lost 6 bases, J lost 7 bases, and 13 bases lay in between. The CDR3 covers 13 residues. Germline CDR1 MNHEY, CDR2 SVGAGI. J is TRBJ1-5 and V is TRBV6-5, with a tentative D call TRBD1 (6 bases). Sequencing was carried out using peripheral blood mononuclear cells. The clonotype originates from a man aged 55 to 70 in good health. Some clones in this sample may be carry-over from other donors' samples. The CDR3 DNA is TGTGCCAGCAGGAGGGACAAAACACAGCCCCAGCATTTT. Translated, it gives CASRRDKTQPQHF.